Presented here are 5 T cell receptor beta chains from one specimen sequenced in a study of control samples from healthy donors and cancer patients. Method: immunoSEQ multiplex PCR; TCRdb's copy keeps in-frame clones and lacks some. The sample has about 100,000 clones; around 90% are singletons. The sequencing sample was made of blood. The receptors here all came from a human donor in good health. The donor label of this sample is uncertain.

J is TRBJ2-2 and V is TRBV4-1; D possibly corresponds to TRBD2 (6 bases). Germline lookup yields CDR1 MGHRA and CDR2 YSYEKL. Trimming took 4 bases from V and 0 from J, leaving 12 bases between them. The CDR3 runs 16 residues. The chain's CDR3 is CASSPGDGPNTGELFF. The CDR3 nucleotides read TGCGCCAGCAGCCCGGGGGACGGCCCGAACACCGGGGAGCTGTTTTTT.

The gene calls are TRBV2 and TRBJ2-1; 7 bases are a match to TRBD1. Trimming at V came to 8 bases and at J to 3 bases, leaving 1 base not matched to a gene. The CDR3 is 12 residues long. CDR1 SNHLY and CDR2 FYNNEI come from the germline V gene. The DNA for the CDR3 is TGTGCCAGCGGACAGGACTACAATGAGCAGTTCTTC. Amino acid sequence: CASGQDYNEQFF. Supplemented by reference TRBV2 and TRBJ2-1, the full variable domain reads EPEVTQTPSHQVTQMGQEVILRCVPISNHLYFYWYRQILGQKVEFLVSFYNNEISEKSEIFDDQFSVERPDGSNFTLKIRSTKLEDSAMYFCASGQDYNEQFFGPGTRLTVL.

The chain is built from TRBV7-3 and TRBJ1-1; D remains unclear. Germline CDR1 is SGHTA and CDR2 is FQGTGA. Trimming cost V 2 bases and J 0 bases, with 4 bases left between them. The CDR3 runs 13 residues. CDR3 DNA: TGTGCCAGCAGCTTAGCCATGAACACTGAAGCTTTCTTT. Its protein is CASSLAMNTEAFF.

The chain uses TRBV6-6 and TRBJ2-7; no firm D call. The CDR3 consists of 12 residues. Trimming took 2 bases from V and 6 from J, leaving 8 bases between them. Germline CDR1 is MNHNY and CDR2 is SVGAGI (reference sequence). CDR3 coding DNA: TGTGCCAGCAGTTACCCCACCTCCGAGCAGTACTTC. This translates into CASSYPTSEQYF.

The chain is built from TRBV6-6 and TRBJ2-1, with unresolved D. Germline loops: CDR1 MNHNY, CDR2 SVGAGI (reference sequence). There are 15 residues in the CDR3. V lost 4 bases, J lost 0 bases, and 10 bases lay in between. The CDR3 DNA reads TGTGCCAGCAGTTCCTATCGGGCCTCCTACAATGAGCAGTTCTTC. Translating it yields CASSSYRASYNEQFF.